These 16 T cell receptor beta chains were all obtained from the same sample, sequenced in a study of cytomegalovirus exposure and HLA in healthy donors. TCRdb's copy holds only in-frame clones and misses some; the assay was immunoSEQ multiplex PCR. This repertoire shows more than 95,000 clones, approximately 90% found once; its top ten account for around 3.6%. Sequencing was done on a sample of PBMCs. These receptors were collected from a woman between 18 and 29 years old in good health and CMV-seropositive.

The V call is TRBV13, the J call TRBJ2-1; 7 nucleotides match TRBD1. Germline lookup yields CDR1 PRHDT and CDR2 FYEKMQ (reference sequence). The V segment lost 3 bases and the J segment 8 bases; nucleotides outside the gene matches: 10. The CDR3 spans 15 residues. The CDR3 region is CASSFRGGGSHEQFF. CDR3 DNA: TGTGCCAGCAGCTTCCGAGGGGGCGGTTCTCATGAGCAGTTCTTC. The full variable domain, in which reference TRBV13 and TRBJ2-1 provide the parts outside the CDR3, is AAGVIQSPRHLIKEKRETATLKCYPIPRHDTVYWYQQGPGQDPQFLISFYEKMQSDKGSIPDRFSAQQFSDYHSELNMSSLELGDSALYFCASSFRGGGSHEQFFGPGTRLTVL.

This clone was seen a handful of times. The V and J genes are TRBV7-2 and TRBJ1-2, with 8 bases fitting TRBD1. V was clipped by 1 base and J by 5 bases; unmatched bases: 0. In germline, CDR1 is SGHTA, CDR2 FQGNSA. This CDR3 comprises 13 residues. CDR3 nucleotides: TGTGCCAGCAGCTTAGGGACAGGGTATGGCTACACCTTC. Translating gives CASSLGTGYGYTF.

The chain employs TRBV5-4 and TRBJ1-5; D is unclear. V lost 3 bases, J lost 6 bases, and 10 bases lay in between. CDR3 length equals 13 residues. Germline lookup yields CDR1 SGHNT and CDR2 YYREEE (reference sequence). In nucleotides, the CDR3 is TGTGCCAGCAGCTCCGCCAACGGTCAGCCCCAGCATTTT. It yields the protein CASSSANGQPQHF.

The chain is built from TRBV28 and TRBJ2-1; 9 nucleotides match TRBD1. Germline assignment: CDR1 MDHEN and CDR2 SYDVKM. V lost 5 bases and J lost 6; bases outside the gene matches: 8. This CDR3 has 15 residues. Written as DNA, the CDR3 is TGTGCCAGCAGTGAGGGACAGGGTGTGGGCAATGAGCAGTTCTTC. Translating it yields CASSEGQGVGNEQFF.

The V and J genes are TRBV7-9 and TRBJ1-4; D might be TRBD1 (6 bases). Per the germline V gene, CDR1 is SEHNR and CDR2 is FQNEAQ (reference sequence). The CDR3 extends over 15 amino acids. Trimming stripped 4 bases from V and 8 bases from J, with 17 bases between. CDR3 nucleotides: TGTGCCAGCAGCTCATCAGGGGCAGTTACGGAAAAACTGTTTTTT. The encoded protein is CASSSSGAVTEKLFF. The full variable domain, rest sourced from reference TRBV7-9 and TRBJ1-4, is DTGVSQNPRHKITKRGQNVTFRCDPISEHNRLYWYRQTLGQGPEFLTYFQNEAQLEKSRLLSDRFSAERPKGSFSTLEIQRTEQGDSAMYLCASSSSGAVTEKLFFGSGTQLSVL.

The chain combines TRBV14 with TRBJ1-1, with a weak D call TRBD1 (6 bases). CDR3 size: 9 residues. CDR1 is SGHDN, CDR2 FVKESK, per germline. The CDR3 sequence is CLGATEAFF. Here the CDR3 DNA reads TGTCTGGGGGCCACTGAAGCTTTCTTT.

The chain couples TRBV28 to TRBJ1-4; 10 bases line up with TRBD1. V lost 4 bases, J lost 3 bases, and 5 bases stayed unmatched. This CDR3 is 16 amino acids long. Looked up from germline, CDR1 is MDHEN and CDR2 is SYDVKM. The CDR3 DNA is TGTGCCAGCAGTTCACAAGGACAGGGGGCTAATGAAAAACTGTTTTTT. Amino acids: CASSSQGQGANEKLFF.

The gene calls are TRBV29-1 and TRBJ2-1, with 8 bases fitting TRBD2. This CDR3 has 12 amino acids. Germline CDR1 SQVTM, CDR2 ANQGSEA. The CDR3 DNA reads as TGCAGTTGCGGGGGACTAGAATTTGAGCAGTTCTTC. Its protein product is CSCGGLEFEQFF.

Points on this clone: One junction end disagrees with the germline gene, perhaps due to a read error. At the DNA level, this CDR3 is encoded by other sequences in the same sample as well. The chain uses TRBV2 and TRBJ1-2, with D hard to call. The CDR3 extends over 15 amino acids. The germline V gene encodes CDR1 SNHLY and CDR2 FYNNEI. The CDR3 is CASSEERFANYGYTF. CDR3 DNA: TGTGCCAGCAGTGAAGAGCGATTTGCTAATTATGGCTACACCTTC.

The CDR3 DNA sequence: TGTGCCAGCAGTGAAGGGGCAGGGTCTGGAAACACCATATATTTT. Protein: CASSEGAGSGNTIYF. V usage is TRBV6-1 and J usage is TRBJ1-3; possible D gene TRBD1, 5 bases. V lost 1 base and J lost 1, with 8 bases in between. The germline V gene has CDR1 MNHNS and CDR2 SASEGT. The CDR3 consists of 15 residues.

Points on this clone: Its ends do not fully match the called genes, so a read error is possible. The chain carries TRBV7-6 and TRBJ2-2, with 11 bases fitting TRBD2. The CDR3 loop spans 16 amino acids. CDR1 and CDR2 from the germline V gene are SGHVS and FNYEAQ. The CDR3 region is CASSRLAGKNPGELFF. CDR3 in DNA: TGTGCCAGCAGCCGACTAGCGGGAAAGAACCCCGGGGAGCTGTTTTTT.

The genes are TRBV19 and TRBJ2-7; D may be TRBD2 (5 bases). Deletions cut 5 bases from V and 6 bases from J, with 17 bases between. The CDR3 spans 14 residues. Germline lookup yields CDR1 LNHDA and CDR2 SQIVND (reference sequence). CDR3 residues: CASSASRPGVEQYF. In DNA form, the CDR3 reads TGTGCCAGTAGTGCCTCAAGGCCCGGGGTCGAGCAGTACTTC. The complete variable domain, with remaining parts taken from reference TRBV19 and TRBJ2-7, reads DGGITQSPKYLFRKEGQNVTLSCEQNLNHDAMYWYRQDPGQGLRLIYYSQIVNDFQKGDIAEGYSVSREKKESFPLTVTSAQKNPTAFYLCASSASRPGVEQYFGPGTRLTVT.

The chain joins TRBV5-6 to TRBJ2-3, with 7 nucleotides matching TRBD1. V was pared by 0 bases and J by 2 bases, with 9 bases of the junction left unmatched. CDR1 is SGHDT, CDR2 YYEEEE, per germline. The CDR3 loop spans 17 amino acids. The CDR3 is CASSLDRGHATTDTQYF. The CDR3 DNA is TGTGCCAGCAGCTTGGATAGGGGGCATGCGACCACAGATACGCAGTATTTT.

The genes are TRBV5-4 and TRBJ2-5; possibly TRBD2 for D (6 bases). This CDR3 has 15 amino acids. The germline V and J ends were trimmed by 6 bases and 3 bases, with 18 bases remaining between them. The germline V gene has CDR1 SGHNT and CDR2 YYREEE (reference sequence). The CDR3 DNA follows: TGTGCCAGCAACCTCGGGAGCTACAACGAAGAGACCCAGTACTTC. Its translation: CASNLGSYNEETQYF.

The chain joins TRBV7-7 to TRBJ1-3; 7 bases map to TRBD1. Germline V gene sequence: CDR1 SSHAT, CDR2 FNYEAQ (reference sequence). The junction had 8 bases not matched to a gene; V was cut back by 5 bases and J by 4 bases. The CDR3 has 15 residues. CDR3 in amino acids: CASSMNRGTGNTIYF. The CDR3 DNA reads as TGTGCCAGCAGCATGAACAGGGGAACCGGAAACACCATATATTTT. The variable domain in full, completed from reference TRBV7-7 and TRBJ1-3, reads GAGVSQSPRYKVTKRGQDVTLRCDPISSHATLYWYQQALGQGPEFLTYFNYEAQPDKSGLPSDRFSAERPEGSISTLTIQRTEQRDSAMYRCASSMNRGTGNTIYFGEGSWLTVV.

The rearrangement joins TRBV19 to TRBJ2-1; D is ambiguous. With 0 bases removed from V and 2 bases from J, the gap between germline ends came to 5 bases. CDR3 size: 14 residues. Germline CDR1 LNHDA, CDR2 SQIVND (reference sequence). In DNA, the CDR3 is TGTGCCAGTAGTATAGAGTCTACCTACAATGAGCAGTTCTTC. Amino acids: CASSIESTYNEQFF. Full variable domain (outside the CDR3, taken from reference TRBV19 and TRBJ2-1): DGGITQSPKYLFRKEGQNVTLSCEQNLNHDAMYWYRQDPGQGLRLIYYSQIVNDFQKGDIAEGYSVSREKKESFPLTVTSAQKNPTAFYLCASSIESTYNEQFFGPGTRLTVL.